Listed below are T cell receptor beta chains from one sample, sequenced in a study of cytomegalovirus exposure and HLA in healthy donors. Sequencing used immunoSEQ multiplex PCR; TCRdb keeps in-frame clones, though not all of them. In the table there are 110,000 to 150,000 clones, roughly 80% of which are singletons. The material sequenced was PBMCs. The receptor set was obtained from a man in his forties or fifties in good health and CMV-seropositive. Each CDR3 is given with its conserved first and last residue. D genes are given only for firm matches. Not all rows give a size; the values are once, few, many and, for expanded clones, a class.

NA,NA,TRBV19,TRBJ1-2,CASSIAPGAETF,TGTGCCAGTAGTATAGCCCCAGGAGCGGAAACCTTC
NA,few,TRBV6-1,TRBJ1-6,CASSVRGNSPLHF,TGTGCCAGCAGTGTTCGGGGAAATTCACCCCTCCACTTT
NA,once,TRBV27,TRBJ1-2,CASRSDRNYGYTF,TGTGCCAGCAGGAGTGACAGGAACTATGGCTACACCTTC
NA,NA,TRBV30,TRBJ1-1,CAWSVMTGGAFF,TGTGCCTGGAGTGTAATGACAGGTGGTGCTTTCTTT
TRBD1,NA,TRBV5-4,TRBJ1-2,CASSIQGKLGGYTF,TGTGCCAGCAGCATACAGGGGAAGTTGGGTGGCTACACCTTC
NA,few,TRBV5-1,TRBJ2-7,CASKSYQDSSYEQYF,TGCGCCAGCAAATCTTATCAGGACAGCTCCTACGAGCAGTACTTC
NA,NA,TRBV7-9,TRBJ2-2,CASTLPTGELFF,TGTGCCAGCACCCTCCCGACCGGGGAGCTGTTTTTT
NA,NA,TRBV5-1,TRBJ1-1,CASSPLGGYEAFF,TGCGCCAGCAGCCCTTTGGGAGGGTATGAAGCTTTCTTT
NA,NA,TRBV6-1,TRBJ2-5,CASLGGDASQETQYF,TGTGCCAGCCTAGGGGGGGACGCAAGCCAAGAGACCCAGTACTTC
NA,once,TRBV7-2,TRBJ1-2,CASSPGRGPEGYTF,TGTGCCAGCAGTCCAGGGCGGGGCCCGGAGGGCTACACCTTC
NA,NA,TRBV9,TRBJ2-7,CASSVGRLSYEQYF,TGTGCCAGCAGCGTAGGTCGACTGAGCTACGAGCAGTACTTC
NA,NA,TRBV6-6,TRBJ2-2,CASRDWDTGELFF,TGTGCCAGCAGGGACTGGGACACCGGGGAGCTGTTTTTT
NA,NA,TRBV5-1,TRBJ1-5,CASSLGTGFSNQPQHF,TGCGCCAGCAGCTTGGGCACCGGGTTTAGCAATCAGCCCCAGCATTTT
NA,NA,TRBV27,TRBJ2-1,CASSFWRGDEQFF,TGTGCCAGCAGTTTTTGGAGGGGCGATGAGCAGTTCTTC
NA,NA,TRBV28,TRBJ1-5,CASRARVRDQPQHF,TGTGCCAGCAGGGCTAGGGTCAGGGATCAGCCCCAGCATTTT
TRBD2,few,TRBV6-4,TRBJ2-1,CASSDSSGGANEQFF,TGTGCCAGCAGTGACTCTAGCGGGGGGGCCAATGAGCAGTTCTTC
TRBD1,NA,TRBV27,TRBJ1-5,CASSYSGQGNQPQHF,TGTGCCAGCAGTTACTCGGGACAGGGGAATCAGCCCCAGCATTTT
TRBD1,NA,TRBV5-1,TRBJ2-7,CASSSGTGPYEQYF,TGCGCCAGCAGCTCCGGGACAGGACCCTACGAGCAGTACTTC
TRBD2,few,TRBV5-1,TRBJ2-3,CASSGLAGGADTQYF,TGCGCCAGCAGCGGGCTAGCGGGAGGGGCAGATACGCAGTATTTT
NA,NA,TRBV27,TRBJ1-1,CASSLWGVGTEAFF,TGTGCCAGCAGTTTATGGGGGGTGGGCACTGAAGCTTTCTTT
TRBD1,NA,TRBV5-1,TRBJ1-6,CASSLQQGDNSPLHF,TGCGCCAGCAGCCTGCAGCAGGGGGATAATTCACCCCTCCACTTT
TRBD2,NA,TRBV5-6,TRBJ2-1,CASSYTTSGPYNEQFF,TGTGCCAGCAGCTATACGACTAGCGGGCCCTACAATGAGCAGTTCTTC
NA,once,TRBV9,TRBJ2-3,CASSVDERGGRTDTQYF,TGTGCCAGCAGCGTAGACGAGAGGGGGGGCCGCACAGATACGCAGTATTTT
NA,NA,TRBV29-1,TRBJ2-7,CSGTFPYEQYF,TGCAGCGGGACTTTCCCCTACGAGCAGTACTTC
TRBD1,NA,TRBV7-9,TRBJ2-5,CASSSTQGWETQYF,TGTGCCAGCAGCTCAACACAGGGGTGGGAGACCCAGTACTTC
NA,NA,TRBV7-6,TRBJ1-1,CASSSTGRNTEAFF,TGTGCCAGCAGCTCGACAGGCCGGAACACTGAAGCTTTCTTT
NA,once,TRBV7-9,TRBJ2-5,CASSLALGETQYF,TGTGCCAGCAGCTTAGCCCTAGGAGAGACCCAGTACTTC
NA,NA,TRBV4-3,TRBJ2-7,CASSREQEGYEQYF,TGCGCCAGCAGCCGAGAACAGGAGGGCTACGAGCAGTACTTC
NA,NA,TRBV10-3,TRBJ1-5,CAISDAGTDQPQHF,TGTGCCATCAGTGATGCCGGTACGGATCAGCCCCAGCATTTT
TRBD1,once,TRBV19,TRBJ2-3,CASRTRQGLDTQYF,TGTGCCAGTAGAACCCGACAGGGCTTAGATACGCAGTATTTT
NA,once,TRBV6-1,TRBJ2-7,CATEGGESYEQYF,TGTGCCACCGAGGGCGGGGAGTCCTACGAGCAGTACTTC
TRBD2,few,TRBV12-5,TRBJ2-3,CASGSRTSGTLTQYF,TGTGCTAGTGGTTCGCGGACTAGCGGAACTTTGACGCAGTATTTT
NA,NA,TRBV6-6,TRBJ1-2,CASSLMGRYGYTF,TGTGCCAGCAGCTTGATGGGGCGGTATGGCTACACCTTC
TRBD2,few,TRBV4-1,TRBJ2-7,CASSKTWTSKYEQYF,TGCGCCAGCAGCAAAACCTGGACTAGCAAATACGAGCAGTACTTC
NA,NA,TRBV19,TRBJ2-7,CASSVDITTYEQYF,TGTGCCAGTAGTGTGGACATAACAACCTACGAGCAGTACTTC
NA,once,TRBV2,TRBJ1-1,CASYKPGLSTEAFF,TGTGCCAGCTATAAGCCGGGACTTAGCACTGAAGCTTTCTTT
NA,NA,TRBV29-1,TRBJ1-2,CSVVSDYGYTF,TGCAGCGTTGTATCCGACTATGGCTACACCTTC
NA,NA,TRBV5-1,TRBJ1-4,CASSLDSNNEKLFF,TGCGCCAGCAGCTTAGACAGCAATAATGAAAAACTGTTTTTT
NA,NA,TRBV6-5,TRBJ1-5,CASSRLQDYQPQHF,TGTGCCAGCAGTCGCCTGCAAGACTATCAGCCCCAGCATTTT
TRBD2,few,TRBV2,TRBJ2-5,CASSVSGGETQYF,TGTGCCAGCAGTGTTAGCGGGGGAGAGACCCAGTACTTC
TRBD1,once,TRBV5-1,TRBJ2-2,CASSGADRAGAGELFF,TGCGCCAGCAGCGGTGCAGACAGGGCCGGCGCCGGGGAGCTGTTTTTT
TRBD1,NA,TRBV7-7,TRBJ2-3,CASSPGQGRADTQYF,TGTGCTAGCAGCCCCGGACAGGGGAGGGCAGATACGCAGTATTTT
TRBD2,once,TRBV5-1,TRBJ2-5,CASSPGLASQETQYF,TGCGCCAGCAGCCCGGGACTAGCGTCTCAAGAGACCCAGTACTTC
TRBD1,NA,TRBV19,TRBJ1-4,CASSDRGSVEKLFF,TGTGCCAGTAGCGACAGGGGGTCGGTGGAAAAACTGTTTTTT
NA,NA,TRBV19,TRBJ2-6,CASSTGVGANVLTF,TGTGCCAGTAGTACAGGGGTCGGGGCCAACGTCCTGACTTTC
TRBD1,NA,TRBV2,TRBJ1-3,CASRTGGSGNTIYF,TGTGCCAGCAGGACAGGGGGCTCTGGAAACACCATATATTTT
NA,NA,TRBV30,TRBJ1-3,CAWGRGSGNTIYF,TGTGCCTGGGGCAGGGGTTCTGGAAACACCATATATTTT
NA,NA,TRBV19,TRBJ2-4,CTSEGGQNIQYF,TGTACCAGCGAGGGTGGTCAAAACATTCAGTACTTC
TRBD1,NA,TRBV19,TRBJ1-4,CASSSRATGANEKLFF,TGTGCCAGTAGTTCTCGGGCGACAGGGGCTAATGAAAAACTGTTTTTT
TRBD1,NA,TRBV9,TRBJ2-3,CASSVTGGFGTDTQYF,TGTGCCAGCAGCGTCACAGGGGGCTTTGGCACAGATACGCAGTATTTT
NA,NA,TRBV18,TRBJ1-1,CASSPEDTEAFF,TGTGCCAGCTCACCGGAGGACACTGAAGCTTTCTTT
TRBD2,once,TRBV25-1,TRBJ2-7,CASSDLKRDWEQYF,TGTGCCAGCAGTGACCTTAAGCGGGACTGGGAGCAGTACTTC
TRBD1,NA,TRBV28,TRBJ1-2,CASSFPQTGALSAYTF,TGTGCCAGCAGTTTCCCCCAGACAGGGGCCCTATCTGCCTACACCTTC
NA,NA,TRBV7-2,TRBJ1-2,CASSRVRVRGYTF,TGTGCCAGCAGCCGAGTGAGGGTTAGGGGCTACACCTTC
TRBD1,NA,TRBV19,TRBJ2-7,CASSPGTGASYEQYF,TGTGCCAGTAGTCCGGGGACAGGGGCCAGCTACGAGCAGTACTTC